This is a list of T cell receptor beta chains from one sample in a study of identical twins. Each CDR3 protein is one row after TCRdb ran MiXCR on the 5' RACE reads. The sample has approximately 190,000 distinct CDR3 sequences, 15% seen once. Separately, the same data were catalogued under a study of T cells expressing NK-cell markers.

Input material: CD8+ T cells sorted from blood. The receptors were gathered from a woman aged 18-29 years in good health. Both conserved end residues are part of each CDR3. Fields, in order: V gene, clone size, J gene, D gene, CDR3 DNA, CDR3 protein. The D gene is left open where the match is weak. Size tells how often a clone was seen (once, few, many) or the class of an expanded clone, and some rows leave it out.

V gene: TRBV7-9
clone size: few
J gene: TRBJ2-3
D gene: NA
CDR3 DNA: TGTGCCAGCAGCTTAGTAGCAGGCCCGAGGGAAGATACGCAGTATTTT
CDR3 protein: CASSLVAGPREDTQYF

V gene: TRBV19
clone size: few
J gene: TRBJ2-7
D gene: TRBD1
CDR3 DNA: TGTGCCAGTAGTTGGGGACAGGGCGCAACCTACGAGCAGTACTTC
CDR3 protein: CASSWGQGATYEQYF

V gene: TRBV15
clone size: few
J gene: TRBJ2-1
D gene: NA
CDR3 DNA: TGTGCCACCAGCAGAGACGTAGGGCCCGGTGAGCAGTTCTTC
CDR3 protein: CATSRDVGPGEQFF

V gene: TRBV7-7
clone size: few
J gene: TRBJ2-1
D gene: TRBD2
CDR3 DNA: TGTGCTAGCAGCTTAGCGGGCGGCGGGGGGGCATCCTACAATGAGCAGTTCTTC
CDR3 protein: CASSLAGGGGASYNEQFF

V gene: TRBV5-1
clone size: NA
J gene: TRBJ2-1
D gene: NA
CDR3 DNA: TGCGCCAGCAGCTTGGCCGGGTCGATCTACAATGAGCAGTTCTTC
CDR3 protein: CASSLAGSIYNEQFF

V gene: TRBV12-3/TRBV12-4
clone size: NA
J gene: TRBJ2-7
D gene: NA
CDR3 DNA: TGTGCCAGCAGTCCGGCCAGGGCCTACGAGCAGTACTTC
CDR3 protein: CASSPARAYEQYF

V gene: TRBV12-3/TRBV12-4
clone size: few
J gene: TRBJ1-2
D gene: NA
CDR3 DNA: TGTGCCAGCAGACCAGGGGCGGCTTTTCAATACTATGGCTACACCTTC
CDR3 protein: CASRPGAAFQYYGYTF

V gene: TRBV6-1
clone size: many
J gene: TRBJ1-5
D gene: TRBD1
CDR3 DNA: TGTGCCAGCAGTGAAACGGACAGGGAGAATCAGCCCCAGCATTTT
CDR3 protein: CASSETDRENQPQHF

V gene: TRBV25-1
clone size: few
J gene: TRBJ2-5
D gene: TRBD2
CDR3 DNA: TGTGCCAGCAGAAGGACTAGCGGAGCCCAAGAGACCCAGTACTTC
CDR3 protein: CASRRTSGAQETQYF

V gene: TRBV6-5
clone size: many
J gene: TRBJ2-3
D gene: TRBD1
CDR3 DNA: TGTGCCAGCAGTTACCTCTTGGGACAGGGCAAAGATACGCAGTATTTT
CDR3 protein: CASSYLLGQGKDTQYF

V gene: TRBV7-8
clone size: NA
J gene: TRBJ2-4
D gene: NA
CDR3 DNA: TGTGCCAGCAGCTTCGGTAGAACCAAAAACATTCAGTACTTC
CDR3 protein: CASSFGRTKNIQYF

V gene: TRBV27
clone size: NA
J gene: TRBJ2-2
D gene: TRBD1
CDR3 DNA: TGTGCCAGCCGAATACAGGGGACAAACACCGGGGAGCTGTTTTTT
CDR3 protein: CASRIQGTNTGELFF

V gene: TRBV12-3/TRBV12-4
clone size: NA
J gene: TRBJ2-7
D gene: NA
CDR3 DNA: TGTGCCAGCAGTTTACTACGTGGGCCCAACTACGAGCAGTACTTC
CDR3 protein: CASSLLRGPNYEQYF

V gene: TRBV11-2
clone size: NA
J gene: TRBJ2-7
D gene: TRBD1
CDR3 DNA: TGTGCCAGCAGCTTTGGCAGGGGGAGCTCCTACGAGCAGTACTTC
CDR3 protein: CASSFGRGSSYEQYF

V gene: TRBV13
clone size: NA
J gene: TRBJ2-1
D gene: NA
CDR3 DNA: TGTGCCAGGGGCCCAGCGCTCATCTCCTACAATGAGCAGTTCTTC
CDR3 protein: CARGPALISYNEQFF

V gene: TRBV6-1
clone size: NA
J gene: TRBJ1-6
D gene: NA
CDR3 DNA: TGTGCCAGCAGTACCCTCGCCGGGGAGGCGGGTTCACCCCTCCACTTT
CDR3 protein: CASSTLAGEAGSPLHF

V gene: TRBV6-2/TRBV6-3
clone size: few
J gene: TRBJ2-1
D gene: NA
CDR3 DNA: TGTGCCAGCAGGACGGACGGAAGCTCCTACAATGAGCAGTTCTTC
CDR3 protein: CASRTDGSSYNEQFF

V gene: TRBV12-3/TRBV12-4
clone size: many
J gene: TRBJ2-1
D gene: TRBD2
CDR3 DNA: TGTGCCACTCGGGGGGGGGGATACAATGAGCAGTTCTTC
CDR3 protein: CATRGGGYNEQFF

V gene: TRBV11-2
clone size: few
J gene: TRBJ2-7
D gene: NA
CDR3 DNA: TGTGCCAGCAGCTTAGAACGCCACCCGAGCTACGAGCAGTACTTC
CDR3 protein: CASSLERHPSYEQYF

V gene: TRBV6-1
clone size: NA
J gene: TRBJ2-3
D gene: NA
CDR3 DNA: TGTGCCGCCGCGGAGGGGCTTACAGATACGCAGTATTTT
CDR3 protein: CAAAEGLTDTQYF

V gene: TRBV6-1
clone size: NA
J gene: TRBJ2-1
D gene: NA
CDR3 DNA: TGTGCCAGCAGTGAAGAATCCGGGGGTTACAATGAGCAGTTCTTC
CDR3 protein: CASSEESGGYNEQFF

V gene: TRBV20-1
clone size: NA
J gene: TRBJ2-7
D gene: NA
CDR3 DNA: TGCAGTGCTAGAGAGGCCTACGAGCAGTACTTC
CDR3 protein: CSAREAYEQYF

V gene: TRBV5-1
clone size: many
J gene: TRBJ2-1
D gene: TRBD2
CDR3 DNA: TGCGCCAGCCGACGGACTAGCGGGACCTACAATGAGCAGTTCTTC
CDR3 protein: CASRRTSGTYNEQFF

V gene: TRBV2
clone size: NA
J gene: TRBJ2-7
D gene: TRBD2
CDR3 DNA: TGTGCCACCTTGACTAGCGGGGGGGTCTCCTACGAGCAGTACTTC
CDR3 protein: CATLTSGGVSYEQYF

V gene: TRBV12-3/TRBV12-4
clone size: NA
J gene: TRBJ2-3
D gene: NA
CDR3 DNA: TGTGCCAGCAGTTTGTTGGGCTCAGATACGCAGTATTTT
CDR3 protein: CASSLLGSDTQYF

V gene: TRBV11-2
clone size: few
J gene: TRBJ2-3
D gene: NA
CDR3 DNA: TGTGCCAGCAGCTTCCACACAGATACGCAGTATTTT
CDR3 protein: CASSFHTDTQYF

V gene: TRBV15
clone size: NA
J gene: TRBJ2-1
D gene: NA
CDR3 DNA: TGTGCCACCAGCCTTCCCGGTGAGCAGTTCTTC
CDR3 protein: CATSLPGEQFF

V gene: TRBV11-2
clone size: few
J gene: TRBJ2-7
D gene: NA
CDR3 DNA: TGTGCCAGCAGCTTAGTAGGCCCTTCCCACGAGCAGTACTTC
CDR3 protein: CASSLVGPSHEQYF

V gene: TRBV11-1
clone size: NA
J gene: TRBJ1-5
D gene: NA
CDR3 DNA: TGTGCCAGCAGCTTAGGCTCGACCGGACCGCAAGGCGATCAGCCCCAGCATTTT
CDR3 protein: CASSLGSTGPQGDQPQHF

V gene: TRBV6-6
clone size: few
J gene: TRBJ2-3
D gene: NA
CDR3 DNA: TGTGCCAGCAGCCACGTTAGCACAGATACGCAGTATTTT
CDR3 protein: CASSHVSTDTQYF

V gene: TRBV9
clone size: NA
J gene: TRBJ2-7
D gene: NA
CDR3 DNA: TGTGCCAGCAGCGTAGGTCAGGGGTTCTCCTACGAGCAGTACTTC
CDR3 protein: CASSVGQGFSYEQYF

V gene: TRBV7-2
clone size: NA
J gene: TRBJ2-7
D gene: NA
CDR3 DNA: TGTGCCAGCAGCTTAGGAGGGGTCTACGAGCAGTACTTC
CDR3 protein: CASSLGGVYEQYF

V gene: TRBV2
clone size: NA
J gene: TRBJ2-2
D gene: NA
CDR3 DNA: TGTGCCAGCAGCCTAAACAACGGGGAGCTGTTTTTT
CDR3 protein: CASSLNNGELFF

V gene: TRBV5-1
clone size: NA
J gene: TRBJ2-7
D gene: NA
CDR3 DNA: TGCGCCAGCAGCTTGGCTGGCGGCGCACCCTACGAGCAGTACTTC
CDR3 protein: CASSLAGGAPYEQYF

V gene: TRBV20-1
clone size: NA
J gene: TRBJ2-1
D gene: TRBD2
CDR3 DNA: TGCAGTGCTCGAGGGACTAGCGGGAGCAATGAGCAGTTCTTC
CDR3 protein: CSARGTSGSNEQFF

V gene: TRBV3-1
clone size: NA
J gene: TRBJ1-1
D gene: TRBD1
CDR3 DNA: TGTGCCAGCAGCCAGACAGGGGCTCCTGAAGCTTTCTTT
CDR3 protein: CASSQTGAPEAFF

V gene: TRBV10-3
clone size: many
J gene: TRBJ2-7
D gene: TRBD1
CDR3 DNA: TGTGCCATCGGACAGGTTAGCTCCTACGAGCAGTACTTC
CDR3 protein: CAIGQVSSYEQYF

V gene: TRBV5-1
clone size: many
J gene: TRBJ2-1
D gene: TRBD2
CDR3 DNA: TGCGCCAGCAGCGAACTAGCGGGACCCTACAATGAGCAGTTCTTC
CDR3 protein: CASSELAGPYNEQFF

V gene: TRBV10-3
clone size: NA
J gene: TRBJ2-1
D gene: TRBD2
CDR3 DNA: TGTGCCATCAGAAGCGGGATAGGGTCCTACAATGAGCAGTTCTTC
CDR3 protein: CAIRSGIGSYNEQFF

V gene: TRBV4-3
clone size: NA
J gene: TRBJ2-7
D gene: NA
CDR3 DNA: TGCGCCAGCAGCCAAGATCGGGGACGGGGTACCTACGAGCAGTACTTC
CDR3 protein: CASSQDRGRGTYEQYF

V gene: TRBV6-5
clone size: few
J gene: TRBJ1-2
D gene: NA
CDR3 DNA: TGTGCCAGCAGTTACGGTGGCGGGGGGTATGGCTACACCTTC
CDR3 protein: CASSYGGGGYGYTF

V gene: TRBV29-1
clone size: few
J gene: TRBJ2-7
D gene: NA
CDR3 DNA: TGCAGCGTTGTTAGCGACGAGCAGTACTTC
CDR3 protein: CSVVSDEQYF

V gene: TRBV7-6
clone size: few
J gene: TRBJ2-7
D gene: NA
CDR3 DNA: TGTGCCAGCAGCTTAGGGGAACAGACCTACGAGCAGTACTTC
CDR3 protein: CASSLGEQTYEQYF

V gene: TRBV24-1
clone size: NA
J gene: TRBJ2-1
D gene: NA
CDR3 DNA: TGTGCCACCAGTGATAGCGGCCCCGGCAATGAGCAGTTCTTC
CDR3 protein: CATSDSGPGNEQFF

V gene: TRBV12-3/TRBV12-4
clone size: few
J gene: TRBJ2-7
D gene: NA
CDR3 DNA: TGTGCCAGCAGTTTATCTAACGAGCAGTACTTC
CDR3 protein: CASSLSNEQYF

V gene: TRBV7-9
clone size: NA
J gene: TRBJ2-1
D gene: NA
CDR3 DNA: TGTGCCAGCAGCGCACCTCGCCTAGCGCTGAACGAGCAGTTCTTC
CDR3 protein: CASSAPRLALNEQFF

V gene: TRBV9
clone size: many
J gene: TRBJ2-5
D gene: TRBD1
CDR3 DNA: TGTGCCAGCAGCAAGGGGACAGGGGAAGAGACCCAGTACTTC
CDR3 protein: CASSKGTGEETQYF

V gene: TRBV9
clone size: many
J gene: TRBJ2-1
D gene: TRBD1
CDR3 DNA: TGTGCCAGCAGCGTGTCCGGGACAGGTAGACTGAATGAGCAGTTCTTC
CDR3 protein: CASSVSGTGRLNEQFF

V gene: TRBV3-1
clone size: few
J gene: TRBJ2-7
D gene: TRBD1
CDR3 DNA: TGTGCCAGCAGCCAAGATCTTGCAGGGGGCCTTCCCTACGAGCAGTACTTC
CDR3 protein: CASSQDLAGGLPYEQYF

V gene: TRBV11-3
clone size: few
J gene: TRBJ1-1
D gene: NA
CDR3 DNA: TGTGCCAGCAGCCCCCATCCAGGGTGGGGTGAAGCTTTCTTT
CDR3 protein: CASSPHPGWGEAFF

V gene: TRBV5-1
clone size: few
J gene: TRBJ2-2
D gene: NA
CDR3 DNA: TGCGCCAGCAGCTTGGCACTAGCCTCCGGGGAGCTGTTTTTT
CDR3 protein: CASSLALASGELFF

V gene: TRBV5-1
clone size: NA
J gene: TRBJ2-7
D gene: NA
CDR3 DNA: TGCGCCAGCAGCCCTCCTCAAACAGGCGAGCAGTACTTC
CDR3 protein: CASSPPQTGEQYF

V gene: TRBV3-1
clone size: NA
J gene: TRBJ2-2
D gene: NA
CDR3 DNA: TGTGCCAGCAGCCAAGAAGGCAATCTTGGTAACACCGGGGAGCTGTTTTTT
CDR3 protein: CASSQEGNLGNTGELFF

V gene: TRBV20-1
clone size: NA
J gene: TRBJ1-2
D gene: NA
CDR3 DNA: TGCAGTGCCCCCTCGACAGACAACTATGGCTACACCTTC
CDR3 protein: CSAPSTDNYGYTF

V gene: TRBV12-3/TRBV12-4
clone size: once
J gene: TRBJ2-4
D gene: NA
CDR3 DNA: TGTGCCAGCAGTAGCGGACCTGACATTCAGTACTTC
CDR3 protein: CASSSGPDIQYF

V gene: TRBV25-1
clone size: NA
J gene: TRBJ2-7
D gene: NA
CDR3 DNA: TGTGCCAGTCAAGGAGGAGGGCCCAGCGCCTACGAGCAGTACTTC
CDR3 protein: CASQGGGPSAYEQYF

V gene: TRBV7-9
clone size: few
J gene: TRBJ2-2
D gene: TRBD1
CDR3 DNA: TGTGCCAGCAGTCCGACAGGGGGCCGAGCCGGGGAGCTGTTTTTT
CDR3 protein: CASSPTGGRAGELFF